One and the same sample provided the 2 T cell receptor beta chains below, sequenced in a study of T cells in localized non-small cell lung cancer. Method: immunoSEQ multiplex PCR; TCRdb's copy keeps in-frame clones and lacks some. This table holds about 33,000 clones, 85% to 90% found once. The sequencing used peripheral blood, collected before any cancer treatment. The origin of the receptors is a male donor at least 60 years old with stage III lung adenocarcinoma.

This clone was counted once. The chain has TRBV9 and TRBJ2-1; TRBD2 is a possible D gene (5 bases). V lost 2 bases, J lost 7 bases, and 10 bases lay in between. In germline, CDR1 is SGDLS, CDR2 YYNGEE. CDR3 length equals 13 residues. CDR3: CASSVARDNEQFF. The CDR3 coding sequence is TGTGCCAGCAGCGTGGCCCGGGATAATGAGCAGTTCTTC.

The DNA for the CDR3 is TGTGCCAGCAGCGTGAGACTGCCCTCAGATACGCAGTATTTT. Amino acid sequence: CASSVRLPSDTQYF. This chain joins TRBV9 and TRBJ2-3; no reliable D call. The germline V gene has CDR1 SGDLS and CDR2 YYNGEE. Trimming shortened V by 2 bases and J by 4 bases, and 11 bases separated the two germline ends. CDR3 size: 14 residues.